This T cell receptor (beta chain) was captured by sequencing in a study of cytomegalovirus exposure and HLA in healthy donors. As for the study in general: Drawn from HLA-typed donors, about 82 million unique TCRs were held in an early data release. Whole-study findings and limits: An analysis was carried out later, and it reportedly showed fewer N-insertions in an Asian-associated ancestry cluster than the approximately 660-donor mean.

Of note for this clone: What it recognizes is unknown.

CDR1 and CDR2 (germline): SNHLY, FYNNEI. The CDR3 has 15 residues. The trim removed 7 bases at V and 5 bases at J, leaving 7 bases unmatched. PCR employed 60 Vbeta and 13 Jbeta primers. Method: immunoSEQ multiplex PCR; TCRdb's copy keeps in-frame clones and lacks some. The data show approximately 150,000 clones, approximately 71% seen once. The sequence was obtained from a woman younger than 30 in good health and CMV-seropositive. V usage is TRBV2 and J usage is TRBJ2-5; 13 bases align to TRBD2. Sequenced input: PBMCs. The DNA for the CDR3 is TGTGCCAGCACGACTAGCGGGGGGATTGGGGAGACCCAGTACTTC. Translated: CASTTSGGIGETQYF.